This is a list of T cell receptor beta chains from one sample in a study of T cell responses to AZD1222 COVID-19 vaccine. TCRdb's copy holds only in-frame clones and misses some; the assay was immunoSEQ multiplex PCR. The profile shows 50,000 to 75,000 clones, 89% of them singletons. Sequencing was performed on peripheral blood, taken 28 days after the second AZD1222 dose. These receptor sequences come from an adult who received the AZD1222 COVID-19 vaccine. Each CDR3 is given with its conserved first and last residue. D genes are given only for firm matches. Rows may omit the clone size; those that give it use once, few, many or a size class.

j_gene | v_gene | abundance | d_gene | CDR3aa | CDR3nt
TRBJ2-7 | TRBV6-5 | . | . | CASRDSGVYEQYF | TGTGCCAGCAGGGATTCAGGGGTCTACGAGCAGTACTTC
TRBJ2-1 | TRBV5-5 | . | . | CASSPGYRVGNEQFF | TGTGCCAGCAGCCCAGGGTATAGGGTCGGGAATGAGCAGTTCTTC
TRBJ2-5 | TRBV7-2 | . | . | CASSPQTGQETQYF | TGTGCCAGCAGCCCCCAGACAGGCCAAGAGACCCAGTACTTC
TRBJ1-1 | TRBV9 | . | . | CASSWTVNTEAFF | TGTGCCAGCAGCTGGACAGTGAACACTGAAGCTTTCTTT
TRBJ1-4 | TRBV6-5 | . | . | CASRRMGLMELFF | TGTGCCAGCAGGAGGATGGGCCTGATGGAACTGTTTTTT
TRBJ2-3 | TRBV24-1 | . | . | CATRDQLTDTQYF | TGTGCCACCAGAGATCAGCTAACAGATACGCAGTATTTT
TRBJ2-1 | TRBV12-3/TRBV12-4 | . | TRBD2 | CASSPGLAEQFF | TGTGCCAGCAGTCCGGGACTAGCGGAGCAGTTCTTC
TRBJ1-1 | TRBV7-9 | . | TRBD1 | CASSLGVDRVAFF | TGTGCCAGCAGCTTAGGGGTGGACAGGGTAGCTTTCTTT
TRBJ1-5 | TRBV28 | . | . | CASKFRDNDLPQHF | TGTGCCAGCAAATTCCGGGACAACGATCTGCCCCAGCATTTT
TRBJ1-5 | TRBV12-3/TRBV12-4 | . | . | CASAPDGQPQHF | TGTGCCAGCGCGCCGGACGGTCAGCCCCAGCATTTT
TRBJ1-2 | TRBV18 | once | . | CASSPPGSYGYTF | TGTGCCAGCTCACCTCCAGGGTCCTATGGCTACACCTTC
TRBJ1-4 | TRBV3-1/TRBV3-2 | . | . | CASSQGLISTNEKLFF | TGTGCCAGCAGCCAAGGGTTAATTTCGACTAATGAAAAACTGTTTTTT
TRBJ2-2 | TRBV11-3 | once | . | CASSLESYFGELFF | TGTGCCAGCAGCTTAGAGTCTTACTTCGGGGAGCTGTTTTTT
TRBJ2-2 | TRBV15 | once | . | CATSRDPAGVRTGELFF | TGTGCCACCAGCAGAGACCCTGCAGGGGTGAGAACCGGGGAGCTGTTTTTT
TRBJ1-1 | TRBV29-1 | . | . | CSVEGGMKVVRTEAFF | TGCAGCGTTGAAGGGGGCATGAAGGTGGTACGCACTGAAGCTTTCTTT
TRBJ1-5 | TRBV28 | . | . | CASSFGGQILNQPQHF | TGTGCCAGCAGTTTTGGAGGGCAGATCCTAAATCAGCCCCAGCATTTT
TRBJ2-1 | TRBV29-1 | . | TRBD2 | CSVGNSGGGEQFF | TGCAGCGTAGGGAACTCCGGGGGGGGTGAGCAGTTCTTC
TRBJ2-3 | TRBV6-5 | . | TRBD1 | CATLPGQGGVDTQYF | TGTGCCACCCTCCCGGGACAGGGGGGCGTAGATACGCAGTATTTT
TRBJ1-1 | TRBV7-9 | few | . | CASSHGGLGDTEAFF | TGTGCCAGCAGCCACGGGGGTCTGGGAGACACTGAAGCTTTCTTT
TRBJ1-2 | TRBV19 | . | . | CASTKDRPWGYTF | TGTGCCAGTACCAAAGACAGACCTTGGGGCTACACCTTC
TRBJ1-6 | TRBV30 | few | TRBD1 | CAWSDRGLSYNSPLHF | TGTGCCTGGAGCGACAGGGGGCTCTCCTATAATTCACCCCTCCACTTT
TRBJ2-3 | TRBV6-5 | . | . | CASRNRVGTDTQYF | TGTGCCAGCAGAAACAGGGTTGGTACAGATACGCAGTATTTT
TRBJ1-4 | TRBV7-9 | . | . | CASSLGGRTNEKLFF | TGTGCCAGCAGCTTAGGTGGCAGAACTAATGAAAAACTGTTTTTT
TRBJ2-1 | TRBV19 | . | TRBD1 | CASSEPSRTGSVEQFF | TGTGCCAGTAGTGAACCCTCCAGGACAGGGAGCGTTGAGCAGTTCTTC
TRBJ1-6 | TRBV10-2 | . | . | CASREGQVNSPLHF | TGCGCCAGCAGGGAAGGCCAGGTTAATTCACCCCTCCACTTT
TRBJ1-2 | TRBV6-5 | . | TRBD1 | CASSYGDRDRGYTF | TGTGCCAGCAGTTACGGGGACCGGGACAGGGGCTACACCTTC
TRBJ2-7 | TRBV11-3 | . | TRBD2 | CASSLDRGGEQYF | TGTGCCAGCAGCTTAGATCGGGGGGGCGAGCAGTACTTC
TRBJ2-7 | TRBV5-1 | . | . | CASSLGPESSYEQYF | TGCGCCAGCAGCTTGGGGCCGGAGAGCTCCTACGAGCAGTACTTC
TRBJ2-7 | TRBV5-5 | . | . | CASSPGSYTEQYF | TGTGCCAGCAGCCCGGGGTCGTACACCGAGCAGTACTTC
TRBJ1-2 | TRBV5-1 | once | TRBD1 | CASSPSTGTGGAYGYTF | TGCGCCAGCAGCCCCTCCACCGGGACAGGGGGGGCCTATGGCTACACCTTC
TRBJ1-1 | TRBV28 | . | . | CASSEQLMNTEAFF | TGTGCCAGCAGTGAACAACTCATGAACACTGAAGCTTTCTTT
TRBJ1-5 | TRBV30 | . | TRBD1 | CAWSNLRGTGNIQPQHF | TGTGCCTGGAGCAACCTCAGGGGGACAGGGAACATTCAGCCCCAGCATTTT
TRBJ1-6 | TRBV27 | . | TRBD1 | CASGDRGLSPLHF | TGTGCCAGCGGTGACAGGGGGCTTTCACCCCTCCACTTT
TRBJ1-2 | TRBV5-4 | . | TRBD1 | CASSPRGQGFGYTF | TGTGCCAGCAGCCCCCGCGGACAGGGGTTTGGCTACACCTTC
TRBJ1-1 | TRBV6-5 | . | . | CASSLGRSTEAFF | TGTGCCAGCAGCTTGGGACGGTCCACTGAAGCTTTCTTT
TRBJ1-5 | TRBV7-8 | . | . | CASSLAWGSNQPQHF | TGTGCCAGCAGCTTAGCTTGGGGAAGCAATCAGCCCCAGCATTTT
TRBJ1-6 | TRBV10-2 | . | . | CASSERTGSYNSPLHF | TGCGCCAGCAGTGAGCGCACGGGCTCCTATAATTCACCCCTCCACTTT
TRBJ2-3 | TRBV2 | . | . | CASRAEDTQYF | TGTGCCAGCAGGGCTGAAGATACGCAGTATTTT
TRBJ1-3 | TRBV7-8 | . | . | CASSLEASTSGNTIYF | TGTGCCAGCAGCTTAGAGGCCTCCACCTCTGGAAACACCATATATTTT
TRBJ2-2 | TRBV19 | . | . | CASSISTHGELFF | TGTGCCAGTAGTATCTCAACGCACGGGGAGCTGTTTTTT
TRBJ1-2 | TRBV7-2 | . | . | CASSLDLASNYGYTF | TGTGCCAGCAGCTTAGATCTGGCCTCTAACTATGGCTACACCTTC
TRBJ1-2 | TRBV19 | . | TRBD1 | CASTRTGANYGYTF | TGTGCCAGTACGAGGACAGGGGCTAACTATGGCTACACCTTC
TRBJ2-7 | TRBV7-9 | . | TRBD1 | CATSGGGEQYF | TGTGCCACCTCAGGGGGCGGCGAGCAGTACTTC
TRBJ2-5 | TRBV7-7 | . | TRBD2 | CASSLGTSGRETQYF | TGTGCCAGCAGCTTAGGAACTAGCGGGAGAGAGACCCAGTACTTC
TRBJ2-7 | TRBV5-5 | . | . | CASSDRDNSYEQYF | TGTGCCAGCAGCGACCGGGACAATTCCTACGAGCAGTACTTC
TRBJ2-2 | TRBV7-9 | . | . | CASSSLVGGELFF | TGTGCCAGCAGCTCCCTAGTCGGCGGGGAGCTGTTTTTT
TRBJ1-1 | TRBV4-3 | . | . | CASSQDLNTEAFF | TGCGCCAGCAGCCAAGACCTGAACACTGAAGCTTTCTTT
TRBJ1-1 | TRBV19 | . | . | CASSKGKNTEAFF | TGTGCCAGTAGTAAGGGGAAGAACACTGAAGCTTTCTTT
TRBJ2-7 | TRBV19 | . | TRBD1 | CASSHPGQGADEQYF | TGTGCCAGTAGCCACCCGGGACAGGGGGCGGATGAGCAGTACTTC
TRBJ2-1 | TRBV12-3/TRBV12-4 | . | TRBD1 | CASSSGGRDEQFF | TGTGCCAGCAGTTCAGGGGGACGCGATGAGCAGTTCTTC
TRBJ2-7 | TRBV19 | few | . | CASSVRETYEQYF | TGTGCCAGTAGTGTCAGGGAGACCTACGAGCAGTACTTC
TRBJ1-3 | TRBV6-5 | few | . | CASSRQPHSGNTIYF | TGTGCCAGCAGTCGACAGCCGCACTCTGGAAACACCATATATTTT
TRBJ2-5 | TRBV3-1/TRBV3-2 | . | . | CASSQDPGGTQYF | TGTGCCAGCAGCCAAGATCCCGGGGGGACCCAGTACTTC